A single sample gave rise to the 8 T cell receptor beta chains below, sequenced in a study of T cell changes during pregnancy in multiple sclerosis. Libraries were prepared by immunoSEQ multiplex PCR; TCRdb keeps only in-frame clonotypes and omits some of them. The table lists tens of thousands of clones, 92% of them singletons. The specimen was peripheral blood, collected after pregnancy. The receptors were gathered from a female donor with multiple sclerosis, enrolled in a pregnancy study.

J is TRBJ1-5 and V is TRBV4-3, with D hard to call. V lost 0 bases and J lost 4, with 13 bases in between. Germline CDR1 reads LGHNA; CDR2 reads YSLEER. This CDR3 region has 16 residues. As DNA, the CDR3 is TGCGCCAGCAGCCAAGAAGCGGGGAGTCCAAATCAGCCCCAGCATTTT. As protein: CASSQEAGSPNQPQHF.

V is TRBV7-2 and J is TRBJ1-2, with TRBD1 matching 7 bases. V lost 1 base to trimming and J lost 8 bases; unmatched junction nucleotides: 10. The CDR3 has 15 residues. Germline CDR1 is SGHTA and CDR2 is FQGNSA. The CDR3 DNA sequence: TGTGCCAGCAGCTTAGACGACAGGGTATTCGGCGGCTACACCTTC. This encodes CASSLDDRVFGGYTF.

The chain joins TRBV6-5 to TRBJ1-1; 7 bases fit TRBD1. Trimming took 6 bases from V and 7 from J; bases not matched to a gene: 2. The CDR3 runs to 11 residues. CDR1 and CDR2 from the germline V gene are MNHEY and SVGAGI. CDR3 residues: CASSRQGEAFF. CDR3 coding DNA: TGTGCCAGCAGCCGACAGGGTGAAGCTTTCTTT.

The gene calls are TRBV6-1 and TRBJ1-1; TRBD1 matches 9 bases. V was pared by 6 bases and J by 3 bases, with 2 bases of the junction left unmatched. Germline lookup yields CDR1 MNHNS and CDR2 SASEGT. CDR3 size: 13 residues. The CDR3 here is CASSGQGYTEAFF. CDR3 in DNA: TGTGCCAGCAGCGGACAGGGGTACACTGAAGCTTTCTTT.

The chain recombines TRBV7-2 with TRBJ1-3; unclear D gene. The V gene lost 8 bases and the J gene lost 3 bases, with 11 bases spanning the gap. The CDR3 runs 13 residues. Germline CDR1 SGHTA, CDR2 FQGNSA. CDR3 sequence: CASQLEGGNTIYF. DNA of the CDR3: TGTGCCAGCCAGCTTGAGGGTGGAAACACCATATATTTT.

The CDR3 loop reads CATSPDRAGGYTF. DNA for the CDR3: TGTGCCACCAGCCCGGACAGGGCAGGTGGCTACACCTTC. This sequence joins TRBV15 and TRBJ1-2; 8 bases map to TRBD1. V trimming: 5 bases; J trimming: 7 bases; junction bases outside the gene matches: 6. From germline, CDR1 is LNHNV and CDR2 YYDKDF (reference sequence). CDR3 length: 13 residues.

The chain has TRBV19 and TRBJ2-6, with TRBD1 matching over 9 bases. From germline, CDR1 is LNHDA and CDR2 SQIVND (reference sequence). The CDR3 runs 17 residues. V gave up 6 bases and J gave up 0 bases; unmatched junction bases: 6. CDR3 bases: TGTGCCAGTAGCCGACAGGGGGTTGACTCTGGGGCCAACGTCCTGACTTTC. Encoded protein: CASSRQGVDSGANVLTF.

The J gene is TRBJ2-2, the V gene TRBV28; 11 bases align to TRBD1. After removal of 5 bases from V and 5 bases from J, the junction contained 13 bases not matched to a gene. Germline values: CDR1 MDHEN, CDR2 SYDVKM. This CDR3 region has 18 residues. The CDR3 protein is CASSPSPGQGVGTGELFF. The CDR3 coding sequence is TGTGCCAGCAGTCCTTCCCCGGGACAGGGGGTAGGGACCGGGGAGCTGTTTTTT.